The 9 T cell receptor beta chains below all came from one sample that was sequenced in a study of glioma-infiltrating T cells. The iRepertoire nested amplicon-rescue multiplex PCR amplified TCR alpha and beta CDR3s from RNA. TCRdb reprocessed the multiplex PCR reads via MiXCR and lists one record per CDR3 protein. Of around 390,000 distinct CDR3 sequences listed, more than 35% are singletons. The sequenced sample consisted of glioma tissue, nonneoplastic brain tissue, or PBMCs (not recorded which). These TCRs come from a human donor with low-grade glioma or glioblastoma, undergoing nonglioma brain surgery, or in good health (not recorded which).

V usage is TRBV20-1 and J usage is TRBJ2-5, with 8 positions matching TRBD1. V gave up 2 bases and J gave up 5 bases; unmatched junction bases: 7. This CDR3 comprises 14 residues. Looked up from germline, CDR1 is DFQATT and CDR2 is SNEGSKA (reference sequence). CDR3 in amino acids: CSARKGQATETQYF. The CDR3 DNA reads TGCAGTGCTAGAAAGGGACAGGCCACGGAGACCCAGTACTTC.

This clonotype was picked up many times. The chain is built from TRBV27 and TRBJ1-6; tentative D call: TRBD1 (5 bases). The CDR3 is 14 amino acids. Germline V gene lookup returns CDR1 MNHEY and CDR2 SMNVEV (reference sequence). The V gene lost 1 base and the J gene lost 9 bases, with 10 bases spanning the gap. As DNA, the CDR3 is TGTGCCAGCAGTTTATTTAGGGGAGGTTCACCCCTCCACTTT. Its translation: CASSLFRGGSPLHF.

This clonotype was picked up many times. Here the CDR3 DNA reads TGTGCCAGCAGCAAGACTAGCGGGAAGGTCTACGAGCAGTACTTC. It codes for CASSKTSGKVYEQYF. This chain connects TRBV28 to TRBJ2-7; TRBD2 matches 11 bases. The germline V gene encodes CDR1 MDHEN and CDR2 SYDVKM. The CDR3 sequence is 15 residues long. V lost 6 bases and J lost 3; bases outside the gene matches: 7.

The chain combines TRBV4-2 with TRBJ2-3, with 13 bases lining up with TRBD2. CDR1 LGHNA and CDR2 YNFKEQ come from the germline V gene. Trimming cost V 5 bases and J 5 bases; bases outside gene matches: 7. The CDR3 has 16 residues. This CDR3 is CASSVRLAGGGDTQYF. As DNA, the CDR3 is TGTGCCAGCAGCGTGAGACTAGCGGGAGGCGGAGATACGCAGTATTTT.

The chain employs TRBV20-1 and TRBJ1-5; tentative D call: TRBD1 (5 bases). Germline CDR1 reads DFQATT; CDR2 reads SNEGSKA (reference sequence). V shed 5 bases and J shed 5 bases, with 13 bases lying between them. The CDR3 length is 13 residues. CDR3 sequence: CSAATQGHQPQHF. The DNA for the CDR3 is TGCAGTGCTGCCACGCAGGGTCATCAGCCCCAGCATTTT.

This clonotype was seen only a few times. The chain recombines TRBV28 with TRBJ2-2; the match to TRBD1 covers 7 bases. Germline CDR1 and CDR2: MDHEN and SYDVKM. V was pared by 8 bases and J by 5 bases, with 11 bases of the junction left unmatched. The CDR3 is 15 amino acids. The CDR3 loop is CASGPTGQWTGELFF. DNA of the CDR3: TGTGCCAGCGGACCTACGGGACAGTGGACCGGGGAGCTGTTTTTT.

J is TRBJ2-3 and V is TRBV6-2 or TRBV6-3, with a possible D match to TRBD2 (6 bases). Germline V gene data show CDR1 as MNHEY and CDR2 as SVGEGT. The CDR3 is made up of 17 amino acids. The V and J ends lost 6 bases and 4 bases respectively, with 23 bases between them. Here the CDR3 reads CASRRGPGVLRPDTQYF. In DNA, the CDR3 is TGTGCCAGCAGGAGAGGGCCGGGAGTCTTACGGCCAGATACGCAGTATTTT.

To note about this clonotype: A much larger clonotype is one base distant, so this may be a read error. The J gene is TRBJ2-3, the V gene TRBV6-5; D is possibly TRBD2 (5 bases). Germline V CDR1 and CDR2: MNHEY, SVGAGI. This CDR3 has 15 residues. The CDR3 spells CAGSPYERNTDTQYF. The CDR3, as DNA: TGTGCCGGCAGTCCCTACGAGCGGAACACAGATACGCAGTATTTT.

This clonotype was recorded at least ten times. In DNA, the CDR3 is TGTGCCAGCAGTTTATTAGGGGACCCCTACAATGAGCAGTTCTTC. Translation: CASSLLGDPYNEQFF. This chain uses TRBV27 with TRBJ2-1, with D perhaps matching TRBD1 or TRBD2 (5 bases each). This CDR3 comprises 15 residues. In germline, CDR1 is MNHEY, CDR2 SMNVEV (reference sequence). The V gene lost 1 base and the J gene lost 2 bases, with 9 bases spanning the gap.